This T cell receptor beta chain originates from a study of lymphopenia after photon versus proton radiotherapy. Notes on the study in general: Better survival with proton therapy was suggested as possible, not demonstrated. Proton therapy kept repertoires fairly stable, unlike photons, which gained effector/memory cells. After the lymphocyte nadir, photon-treated repertoires showed oligoclonal expansion, especially of CD8+ Temra cells.

The table came from immunoSEQ multiplex PCR; TCRdb's copy has only in-frame clones and leaves some out. The table has 68,000 or so clones, under 95% seen once. Comment on this clone: Its matching antigen is unknown.

Per germline, CDR1 SGDLS and CDR2 YYNGEE. The CDR3 sequence is 17 residues long. V lost 0 bases and J lost 6, with 20 bases in between. The chain couples TRBV9 to TRBJ2-3; tentative D call: TRBD2 (6 bases). Specimen: peripheral blood, collected from a patient treated with photon-based radiotherapy. This TCR was sampled from a woman in her sixties or seventies with pancreatic cancer. The DNA of the CDR3 is TGTGCCAGCAGCGTAGGCTCGAGACTAGACGGGTGGGATACGCAGTATTTT. Its protein product is CASSVGSRLDGWDTQYF.